This TCR beta chain stems from a study of cytomegalovirus exposure and HLA in healthy donors. PCR employed 60 Vbeta and 13 Jbeta primers. In the original processing: About 9.9 million shared chains were among around 80 million unique TCR beta chains counted in a later analysis. Generated by immunoSEQ multiplex PCR, the TCRdb table keeps only in-frame clones and is missing some. V and J calls plus clone size are reproduced from that table; the DNA served to infer D and trimming. The sample consists of over 150,000 clones, approximately 80% of them appearing once. Per germline, CDR1 MNHEY and CDR2 SMNVEV (reference sequence). CDR3 length: 18 residues. With 0 bases clipped from V and 5 bases from J, the junction kept 12 bases outside the gene matches.

Specimen: PBMCs. This chain joins TRBV27 and TRBJ2-5; 10 bases are shared with TRBD2. The TCR was taken from a woman aged 35 to 49 in good health and CMV-seropositive. The CDR3 DNA reads as TGTGCCAGCAGTTTATCAGGGTCTAGCGGGGGCCTGGGGGAGACCCAGTACTTC. It translates to CASSLSGSSGGLGETQYF.